The 10 T cell receptor beta chains presented below share a single source sample, sequenced in a study of CD4 and CD8 cells across lung adenocarcinoma regions (dated 2018 in TCRdb). The library was obtained by PCR. The data were produced on a HiSeq X Ten. Clones were called with MiXCR by TCRdb after fastp trimmed the public reads at Q25, and only in-frame beta chains were retained. Every distinct CDR3 protein forms one entry, paired with its most common genes and DNA. Within this sample are 9,000 to 13,000 distinct CDR3 sequences, with roughly 50% of them counted one time only. Together, the top ten hold 20% of the sample. The sample taken for sequencing was CD4+ T cells from the center of a lung tumor. The cell subset or site tag for this specimen amounts to: tumor center region. These receptors were obtained from a male donor with lung adenocarcinoma. The CD4 and CD8 labels of this study may be unreliable.

This clonotype is medium-sized by share. This chain links TRBV27 with TRBJ1-1; D might be TRBD1 (5 bases). V lost 5 bases, J lost 4 bases, and 8 bases lay in between. The length of the CDR3 is 12 residues. Per germline, CDR1 MNHEY and CDR2 SMNVEV (reference sequence). The CDR3 region has the DNA TGTGCCAGCAGTGGCGGGGGCACTGAAGCTTTCTTT. Translating gives CASSGGGTEAFF.

The rearrangement uses TRBV10-3 and TRBJ2-5, with TRBD1 matching over 7 bases. Germline CDR1 is ENHRY and CDR2 is SYGVKD. The CDR3 runs 15 residues. V lost 11 bases, J lost 11 bases, and 23 bases stayed unmatched. The CDR3 spells CAGAEGGRDQDTQYF. The CDR3 DNA reads as TGTGCCGGGGCGGAAGGGGGCCGTGACCAAGATACGCAGTACTTC.

The chain has TRBV6-1 and TRBJ2-1, with D unclear. Gene TRBJ2-3 matches the end of the DNA better, so the J call may be wrong. The CDR3 runs to 11 residues. CDR1 is MNHNS and CDR2 is SASEGT in the germline V gene. DNA of the CDR3: TGTGCCAGCATCCCCACAGCTGCGCAGTATTTT. It encodes CASIPTAAQYF.

The J gene is TRBJ2-3, the V gene TRBV27; D gene unclear. The DNA end is more similar to TRBJ2-7, so the J call may be wrong. This CDR3 has 16 amino acids. Germline CDR1 and CDR2: MNHEY and SMNVEV (reference sequence). As DNA, the CDR3 is TGTGCCAGCGGTGGGCTTGGACGGCGTGACACAGATACGCAGTACTTC. Translating it yields CASGGLGRRDTDTQYF.

This clonotype was detected once. Sequence at one end of the junction differs from germline and may be a read error. The V call is TRBV27, the J call TRBJ2-1, with 10 bases that match TRBD2. The V gene's germline CDR1 is MNHEY and CDR2 SMNVEV (reference sequence). The CDR3 totals 15 residues. DNA of the CDR3: TGTGCCCGCGGTCCCGGGACTAGCGAATTCGATGAGCAGTACTTT. It is translated as CARGPGTSEFDEQYF.

This chain uses TRBV6-1 with TRBJ1-4, with D perhaps TRBD1 (6 bases). Trimming cost V 6 bases and J 6 bases, with 14 bases left between them. Germline CDR1 MNHNS, CDR2 SASEGT. The CDR3 spans 14 residues. In DNA, the CDR3 is TGTGCCAGCAGACAGGGTGGGGGGGATGAAAAACTGTTTTTT. Translation gives CASRQGGGDEKLFF.

Worth noting for this clonotype: The junction does not match germline at one end; this may be a read error. The chain joins TRBV5-1 to TRBJ2-5, with D perhaps matching TRBD1 or TRBD2 (6 bases each). The germline CDR1 and CDR2 sequences are SGHRS and YFSETQ. This CDR3 comprises 14 residues. The CDR3 region is CAGIGGRDQDTQYF. The DNA of the CDR3 is TGCGCGGGGATCGGGGGCCGTGACCAAGATACGCAGTACTTT.

The chain joins TRBV6-1 to TRBJ2-5; D is unclear. The germline V gene has CDR1 MNHNS and CDR2 SASEGT. V lost 2 bases to trimming and J lost 5 bases, with 6 bases between them. The CDR3 runs 12 residues. The CDR3 sequence: CASSETRETQYF. CDR3 in DNA: TGTGCCAGCAGTGAAACTCGCGAGACCCAGTACTTC.

This clonotype was detected a few times. The chain joins TRBV6-1 to TRBJ2-1; 9 bases line up with TRBD2. The DNA matches TRBJ2-7 better at its end, which makes the J call doubtful. The CDR3 loop spans 14 amino acids. From germline, CDR1 is MNHNS and CDR2 SASEGT. The CDR3 sequence: CASRGRGGTYEQYF. CDR3 nucleotides: TGTGCCAGCAGAGGGCGGGGGGGCACTTACGAGCAGTACTTC.

In its sample, this clonotype was seen a few times. The rearrangement uses TRBV7-2 and TRBJ2-5; the D is unclear. Trimming removed 1 base at V and 5 bases at J, with 17 bases between. Germline assignment: CDR1 SGHTA and CDR2 FQGNSA. CDR3 size: 16 residues. The CDR3 DNA follows: TGTGCCAGCAGCTTAGATGCCACCACCTCGCGGGAGACCCAGTACTTC. It specifies CASSLDATTSRETQYF.